Listed below are T cell receptor beta chains from one sample, sequenced in a study of cytotoxic CD8 clonotypes in ibrutinib-treated CLL. Sequencing was performed with immunoSEQ multiplex PCR; in TCRdb, only in-frame clones are kept and a portion is missing. This table has roughly 50,000 clones, roughly 63% appearing once. This specimen consisted of PBMCs, obtained after 24 months of ibrutinib treatment. These receptors were taken from a human donor with chronic lymphocytic leukemia. Both conserved end residues are part of each CDR3. Fields, in order: clone size, V gene, J gene, CDR3 protein. A clone size is listed for some rows: how often the clone was seen (once, few, many), or a class if it is expanded.

NA	TRBV29-1	TRBJ1-2	CSGWGSSYGYTF
few	TRBV5-5	TRBJ1-1	CASSLSRDHTEAFF
NA	TRBV5-8	TRBJ2-1	CASSWVSGEQFF
NA	TRBV6-1	TRBJ1-4	CASNLQGAGEKLFF
few	TRBV5-1	TRBJ1-2	CASSSTVDGYTF
many	TRBV5-1	TRBJ2-5	CASSLSSGAQETQYF
many	TRBV23-1	TRBJ2-7	CASSQGQLPYEQYF
NA	TRBV7-9	TRBJ2-3	CASSSRTSGGAADTQYF
once	TRBV6-1	TRBJ2-1	CASRRGPRQFF
NA	TRBV6-6	TRBJ1-1	CASSYSQNTEAFF
few	TRBV27	TRBJ2-2	CASSLWGSGGPNTGELFF
many	TRBV4-1	TRBJ1-3	CASSQSPTVGNTIYF
NA	TRBV15	TRBJ1-2	CATSRGLASYGYTF
NA	TRBV7-9	TRBJ2-3	CASNPGLAGSTDTQYF
few	TRBV5-1	TRBJ2-3	CASSFYTGSTDTQYF
NA	TRBV2	TRBJ1-5	CASSALQGWNQPQHF
NA	TRBV28	TRBJ1-5	CASSLTGMRQPQHF
NA	TRBV14	TRBJ1-1	CASSLAVAEAFF
few	TRBV27	TRBJ2-5	CASSLSGTRTQYF
large	TRBV12-5	TRBJ2-3	CASGSHIADTQYF
NA	TRBV19	TRBJ1-4	CASTTGQGYEKLFF
NA	TRBV6-1	TRBJ1-2	CASSPQTEFYGYTF
NA	TRBV2	TRBJ1-3	CASSGDSYSGNTIYF
NA	TRBV5-6	TRBJ2-7	CASTSWGDLDAGEQYF
NA	TRBV6-5	TRBJ1-1	CASTPGSLNTEAFF
NA	TRBV4-2	TRBJ1-4	CASSQDTQGREKLFF
NA	TRBV5-5	TRBJ2-2	CASSLAGTGGFTGELFF
NA	TRBV6-5	TRBJ1-5	CASSYRGISQPQHF
few	TRBV11-2	TRBJ1-2	CASSQDRPGNYGYTF
NA	TRBV5-1	TRBJ1-1	CASSLERGTEAFF
NA	TRBV7-8	TRBJ1-1	CASSPLQEAFF
few	TRBV6-1	TRBJ1-6	CASRENSPLHF
many	TRBV27	TRBJ1-2	CASSLSGDSLSGYTF
NA	TRBV4-1	TRBJ2-6	CASSLLSGANVLTF
many	TRBV4-1	TRBJ1-1	CASSQPQMNTEAFF
NA	TRBV5-1	TRBJ2-5	CASCLVGETQYF
few	TRBV6-1	TRBJ2-7	CASSISPTSAYEQYF
NA	TRBV11-2	TRBJ1-1	CASSLGRGGDTEAFF
many	TRBV7-9	TRBJ1-2	CASSPPRHYGYTF
NA	TRBV5-1	TRBJ1-5	CASSLGPGAGSNQPQHF
NA	TRBV5-1	TRBJ2-1	CASSLSVAGGLNEQFF
NA	TRBV9	TRBJ2-5	CASSQRVDAKTQYF
NA	TRBV23-1	TRBJ2-1	CASSSVTGHEQFF
NA	TRBV19	TRBJ2-3	CASSKGVGLASTDTQYF
few	TRBV23-1	TRBJ1-2	CASSWGRSSGYTF
few	TRBV2	TRBJ2-5	CASSEDWAGETQYF
few	TRBV6-6	TRBJ1-2	CASILAKNYGYTF
few	TRBV2	TRBJ2-3	CASTGGGDTQYF
NA	TRBV10-3	TRBJ2-5	CAISGVRETQYF
once	TRBV10-3	TRBJ1-2	CASRTPNYGYTF
NA	TRBV5-1	TRBJ2-5	CASSLGLLGPAGETQYF
NA	TRBV5-1	TRBJ1-2	CASSSDSYGYTF
many	TRBV2	TRBJ2-2	CASSGTDTGELFF